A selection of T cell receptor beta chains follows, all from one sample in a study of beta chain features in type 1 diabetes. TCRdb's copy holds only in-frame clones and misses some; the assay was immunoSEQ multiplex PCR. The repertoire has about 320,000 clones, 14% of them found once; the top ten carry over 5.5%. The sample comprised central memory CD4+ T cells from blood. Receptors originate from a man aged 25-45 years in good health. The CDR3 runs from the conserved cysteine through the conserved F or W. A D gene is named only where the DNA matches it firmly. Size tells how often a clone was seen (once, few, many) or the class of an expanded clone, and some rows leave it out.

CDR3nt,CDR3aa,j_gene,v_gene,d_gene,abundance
TGTGCCAGCACCGGTGCTAGCGGGAGGAACTTTAACACCGGGGAGCTGTTTTTT,CASTGASGRNFNTGELFF,TRBJ2-2,TRBV5-6,TRBD2,NA
TGTGCCAGTAGTCAGGGGTATAATTCACCCCTCCACTTT,CASSQGYNSPLHF,TRBJ1-6,TRBV19,NA,NA
TGTGCCAGCAGCTTAGAGGCGGGCTCAGGAAACACCATATATTTT,CASSLEAGSGNTIYF,TRBJ1-3,TRBV7-2,NA,NA
TGTGCCACCAGCAGAGAAGGGAAGGAAAAACTGTTTTTT,CATSREGKEKLFF,TRBJ1-4,TRBV15,NA,many
TGTGCCAGCAGTGGGGGACTTATGGGGAACAATGAGCAGTTCTTC,CASSGGLMGNNEQFF,TRBJ2-1,TRBV6-6,NA,once
TGTGCCAGCAGCGTAGGGCTAGCGGGGGCGGAGACCCAGTACTTC,CASSVGLAGAETQYF,TRBJ2-5,TRBV9,TRBD2,few
TGCGCCAGCAGCCAAGAGACGAGAAGTGGAGCTTTCTTT,CASSQETRSGAFF,TRBJ1-1,TRBV4-3,NA,few
TGTGCCAGCAGCAAATTGGATTCATTTGGACGGGATTATAGCAATCAGCCCCAGCATTTT,CASSKLDSFGRDYSNQPQHF,TRBJ1-5,TRBV21-1,NA,few
TGTGCCAGCAGTTACAAGACAGGGGCTACATACGAGCAGTACTTC,CASSYKTGATYEQYF,TRBJ2-7,TRBV27,TRBD1,NA
TGTGCCAGCAGGGAACATACAGGGGTGAACACTGAAGCTTTCTTT,CASREHTGVNTEAFF,TRBJ1-1,TRBV6-1,TRBD1,few
TGTGCCAGCAGTCCCCGACAGGACACTAACTATGGCTACACCTTC,CASSPRQDTNYGYTF,TRBJ1-2,TRBV6-1,NA,few
TGTGCCAGCGGAACAGGCTATGGCTACACCTTC,CASGTGYGYTF,TRBJ1-2,TRBV10-3,NA,NA
TGCGCCAGCAGCCAATTTCCACAGGGGCCCACCAATGAGCAGTTCTTC,CASSQFPQGPTNEQFF,TRBJ2-1,TRBV4-1,TRBD1,NA
TGTGCCAGCAGACTAAAACCGGGACTAGCAATCTCCGGGGAGCTGTTTTTT,CASRLKPGLAISGELFF,TRBJ2-2,TRBV11-3,TRBD2,NA
TGTGCCAGCAGTCCCCGGACAGGGGGCGAGGTAGCTGGGGCCAACGTCCTGACTTTC,CASSPRTGGEVAGANVLTF,TRBJ2-6,TRBV27,TRBD1,NA
TGCGCCAGCAGCCAACCCCTAAGTTGGGGCCACAGGGGGCGCGGAAACACCATATATTTT,CASSQPLSWGHRGRGNTIYF,TRBJ1-3,TRBV4-1,TRBD1,NA
TGTGCCTGGAAAAACAGGGGGCGTCAGCCCCAGCATTTT,CAWKNRGRQPQHF,TRBJ1-5,TRBV30,TRBD1,few
TGCAGCGTTGAATGCGGCGGGGGGCGGGGAGAGACCCAGTACTTC,CSVECGGGRGETQYF,TRBJ2-5,TRBV29-1,TRBD2,few
TGCGCCAGCTCACAGGGCCTGGTTCATGGCTACACCTTC,CASSQGLVHGYTF,TRBJ1-2,TRBV4-3,NA,few
TGTGCCTGGAGTGTGACACGAGGCGGCTACACCTTC,CAWSVTRGGYTF,TRBJ1-2,TRBV30,NA,few
TGTGCCAGTAGAATGACTAGCGGGAGCTTCTACAATGAGCAGTTCTTC,CASRMTSGSFYNEQFF,TRBJ2-1,TRBV19,TRBD2,many
TGTGCCAGCAGCGCGGGACAGGGCGGGGAGACCCAGTACTTC,CASSAGQGGETQYF,TRBJ2-5,TRBV5-4,TRBD1,NA
TGTGCCAGTAGTATAGATTTCCGGCCCTATGGCTACACCTTC,CASSIDFRPYGYTF,TRBJ1-2,TRBV19,NA,few
TGCGCCAGCAGCTTGGAAGGACAGGGGGCGAATTCACCCCTCCACTTT,CASSLEGQGANSPLHF,TRBJ1-6,TRBV5-1,TRBD1,NA
TGTGCCAGCAGCTTGGGGGGGCGTCGAAACATTCAGTACTTC,CASSLGGRRNIQYF,TRBJ2-4,TRBV7-2,NA,NA
TGTGCCAGCAGTGAAGCGGCAGATACGCAGTATTTT,CASSEAADTQYF,TRBJ2-3,TRBV6-1,NA,few
TGCGCCAGCAGCTTGGACGGGAGGAACACCGGGGAGCTGTTTTTT,CASSLDGRNTGELFF,TRBJ2-2,TRBV5-1,NA,NA
TGTGCCAGCAGTCCTTTAGGGGAGACCCAGTACTTC,CASSPLGETQYF,TRBJ2-5,TRBV5-5,NA,many
TGTGCCAGCTCACCACCGGGCCGCGGGATGCAGCCCCAGCATTTT,CASSPPGRGMQPQHF,TRBJ1-5,TRBV18,NA,NA
TGTGCCAGTAGGTATAATGAAAAACTGTTTTTT,CASRYNEKLFF,TRBJ1-4,TRBV19,NA,NA
TGTGCCAGCAGCTTGGCTCCGGGACAGGGGGTAAATGAGCAGTTCTTC,CASSLAPGQGVNEQFF,TRBJ2-1,TRBV5-4,TRBD1,NA
TGTGCCGCCAAGGGGATAATGAACACTGAAGCTTTCTTT,CAAKGIMNTEAFF,TRBJ1-1,TRBV6-1,NA,few
TGTGCCTGGACAACAGACTCTGGAAACACCATATATTTT,CAWTTDSGNTIYF,TRBJ1-3,TRBV30,NA,NA
TGTGCCAGCAGCCCTGCAGAGAACTATGGCTACACCTTC,CASSPAENYGYTF,TRBJ1-2,TRBV7-9,NA,few
TGTGCCAGCAGCTTCATTCGGAAGACCGGGGAGCTGTTTTTT,CASSFIRKTGELFF,TRBJ2-2,TRBV11-2,NA,NA
TGCGCCAGTATGACTAGCGGGAGGGTCACAGATACGCAGTATTTT,CASMTSGRVTDTQYF,TRBJ2-3,TRBV5-1,TRBD2,few
TGCGCCAGCAGCCAAGGAGGGGTGTCAGACTCCTACGAGCAGTACTTC,CASSQGGVSDSYEQYF,TRBJ2-7,TRBV5-4,NA,NA
TGTGCCTGGATGGGGCCGCCTGGGGCCAACGTCCTGACTTTC,CAWMGPPGANVLTF,TRBJ2-6,TRBV30,NA,NA
TGTGCCTGGAGCGCTACTTGGGGCACTGAAGCTTTCTTT,CAWSATWGTEAFF,TRBJ1-1,TRBV30,NA,few
TGTGCCAGCAGCTTGAACACCGGGGAGCTGTTTTTT,CASSLNTGELFF,TRBJ2-2,TRBV5-4,NA,few
TGCAGCGTTGACGGGGGACAGAACTATGGCTACACCTTC,CSVDGGQNYGYTF,TRBJ1-2,TRBV29-1,TRBD1,few
TGTGCCAGCAGCCCGGGACAGGGTAAAGAGACCCAGTACTTC,CASSPGQGKETQYF,TRBJ2-5,TRBV4-1,TRBD1,NA